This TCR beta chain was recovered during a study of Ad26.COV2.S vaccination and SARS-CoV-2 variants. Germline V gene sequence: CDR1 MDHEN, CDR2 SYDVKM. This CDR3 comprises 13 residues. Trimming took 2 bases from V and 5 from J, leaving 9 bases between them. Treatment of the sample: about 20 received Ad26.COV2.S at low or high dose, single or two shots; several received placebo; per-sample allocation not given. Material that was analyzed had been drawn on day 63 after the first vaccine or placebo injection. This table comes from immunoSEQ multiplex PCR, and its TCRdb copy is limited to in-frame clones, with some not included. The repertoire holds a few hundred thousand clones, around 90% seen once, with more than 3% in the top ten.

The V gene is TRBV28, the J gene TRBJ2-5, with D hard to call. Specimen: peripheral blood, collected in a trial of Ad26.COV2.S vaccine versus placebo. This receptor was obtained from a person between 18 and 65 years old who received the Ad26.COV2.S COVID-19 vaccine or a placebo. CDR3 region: CASSLGSLETQYF. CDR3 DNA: TGTGCCAGCAGTTTAGGTAGCCTGGAGACCCAGTACTTC.